This T cell receptor beta chain was captured in a study of cytomegalovirus exposure and HLA in healthy donors. Method: immunoSEQ multiplex PCR; TCRdb's copy keeps in-frame clones and lacks some. The sample includes fewer than 200,000 clones, around 85% of them seen just once. Notes on the study in general: The CMV antigen specificity of a few CMV-associated chains was confirmed through in vitro analysis. The authors enumerated 150 to 200 TCR beta chains as linked to cytomegalovirus.

Between the trimmed V and J ends, which lost 1 base and 1 base, there was a span of 8 bases. The CDR3 spans 14 residues. CDR1 and CDR2 (germline): LGHNA, YSLEER. As for this clone: Its antigen is as yet unknown.

The genes are TRBV4-3 and TRBJ2-7; no clear D. The clonotype comes from a young woman in good health and CMV-seronegative. The sample consisted of PBMCs. The CDR3 sequence: CASSQVVSSYEQYF. The CDR3 DNA reads TGCGCCAGCAGCCAAGTTGTGTCGTCCTACGAGCAGTACTTC.